This TCR beta chain originates from a study of control samples from healthy donors and cancer patients. Germline V gives CDR1 SGHNT, CDR2 YYREEE (reference sequence). The CDR3 is 13 residues long. J was trimmed by 7 bases and V by 4 bases; bases with no gene match: 7. This clone appeared once. Some clones are missing from TCRdb's copy, which holds only in-frame ones; the method was immunoSEQ multiplex PCR. The data show more than 95,000 clones, with about 93% seen just once and 2.6% held by the top ten. The TCR comes from a man aged 25 to 45 in good health. The chain uses TRBV5-4 and TRBJ2-7; 8 nucleotides match TRBD1. The sample was blood. CDR3 sequence reads: CASSRGTGREQYF. The CDR3 DNA reads as TGTGCCAGCAGCCGAGGGACAGGACGGGAGCAGTACTTC.